This entry describes one TCR beta chain. Described time point: blood 2 weeks post-SBRT. The treatment: 15 Gy SBRT to primary tumor, nephrectomy 4 weeks later. This renal cell carcinoma was of the clear cell type. Some clones are missing from TCRdb's copy, which holds only in-frame ones; the method was immunoSEQ multiplex PCR. The data contain approximately 75,000 clones, around 76% of them singletons. These data belong to a study of radiation and T cells in renal cell carcinoma. Study context: Nephrectomy followed 15 Gy stereotactic body radiation by 4 weeks.

The source is a man aged 55 to 69 with renal cell carcinoma. Sequences were derived from blood, sampled from a patient whose treatment included radiotherapy and nephrectomy.

CDR3 sequence reads: CATASLRDIQYF. The CDR3 bases are TGTGCCACCGCGAGCCTCCGAGACATTCAGTACTTC. This rearrangement joins TRBV19 to TRBJ2-4, with unresolved D. V lost 10 bases and J lost 8, with 15 bases in between. Germline V gives CDR1 LNHDA, CDR2 SQIVND (reference sequence). CDR3 length: 12 residues.